This is a list of T cell receptor beta chains from one sample in a study of glioma-infiltrating T cells after dendritic cell vaccination. Sequenced by immunoSEQ multiplex PCR; TCRdb stores in-frame clones only, minus some. The sample consists of about 95,000 clones, approximately 81% of them appearing once. This specimen consisted of blood, obtained before dendritic cell vaccination. The origin of the receptors is a human donor with glioblastoma. CDR3s include the opening cysteine and the closing phenylalanine or tryptophan. A D gene is named only where the DNA matches it firmly. Clone sizes are given selectively: once, few, many, or a class where the clone is expanded.

d_call | clone_size | j_call | v_call | cdr3_nt | cdr3_aa
TRBD1 | - | TRBJ2-7 | TRBV5-1 | TGCGCCAGCAGTAACAAGACAGGGGGTTCGGGGGAGCAGTACTTC | CASSNKTGGSGEQYF
TRBD1 | - | TRBJ2-7 | TRBV5-8 | TGTGCCAGCAGCTACCGGGACAGCTCCTACGAGCAGTACTTC | CASSYRDSSYEQYF
TRBD2 | - | TRBJ2-7 | TRBV30 | TGTGCCTGCGCGGCTAGCGGGTACGAGCAGTACTTC | CACAASGYEQYF
- | - | TRBJ1-1 | TRBV19 | TGTGCCAGTAAAGGGGACAAGAACACTGAAGCTTTCTTT | CASKGDKNTEAFF
- | few | TRBJ2-7 | TRBV4-3 | TGCGCCAGCAGCCAATTTCCGGGACTCAACTACGAGCAGTACTTC | CASSQFPGLNYEQYF
TRBD1 | - | TRBJ1-1 | TRBV2 | TGTGCCAGCAGCAGACAGGGGACCACTGAAGCTTTCTTT | CASSRQGTTEAFF
- | few | TRBJ1-5 | TRBV2 | TGTGCCAGCAGTGAAGGTGTAGAAGGGGTCAATCAGCCCCAGCATTTT | CASSEGVEGVNQPQHF
- | - | TRBJ2-5 | TRBV5-1 | TGCGCCAGCAGCTCGACAGCGTCTCAAGAGACCCAGTACTTC | CASSSTASQETQYF
TRBD1 | - | TRBJ2-7 | TRBV5-6 | TGTGCCAGCAGCCGGGGACAGGCGAACTACGAGCAGTACTTC | CASSRGQANYEQYF
TRBD2 | - | TRBJ2-5 | TRBV6-5 | TGTGCCAGCAGTTTACTAGCGGGGGGGGGAGAGACCCAGTACTTC | CASSLLAGGGETQYF
- | - | TRBJ1-6 | TRBV5-1 | TGCGCCAGCAGCTTGGTAGGGAGCTCCTATAATTCACCCCTCCACTTT | CASSLVGSSYNSPLHF
TRBD1 | - | TRBJ1-2 | TRBV9 | TGTGCCAGCAGCGTACGGCAGGGGGCTTACTATGGCTACACCTTC | CASSVRQGAYYGYTF
- | - | TRBJ2-7 | TRBV7-2 | TGTGCCAGCAGCTTCTTCGGCAGGGGTCGTTCCTACGAGCAGTACTTC | CASSFFGRGRSYEQYF
- | - | TRBJ2-7 | TRBV9 | TGTGCCAGCAGCAACCGGGACTTTAATCGGGAGCAGTACTTC | CASSNRDFNREQYF
- | - | TRBJ1-4 | TRBV18 | TGTGCCAGCTCAGCGGGACGGAATGAAAAACTGTTTTTT | CASSAGRNEKLFF
TRBD2 | - | TRBJ2-1 | TRBV11-3 | TGTGCCAGCAGCTTAGGGGTTAGCGGGAGGCCGGGGCAGTTCTTC | CASSLGVSGRPGQFF
TRBD1 | once | TRBJ1-2 | TRBV20-1 | TGCAGTGCTTGGACAGGCTATGGCTATACCTTC | CSAWTGYGYTF
- | - | TRBJ2-3 | TRBV14 | TGTGCCAGCAGCCAAGGTAGAAGAACAGATACGCAGTATTTT | CASSQGRRTDTQYF
- | - | TRBJ1-3 | TRBV10-2 | TGCGCCACCTCGGAGAGCTCTGGAAACACCATATATTTT | CATSESSGNTIYF